The 17 T cell receptor beta chains listed next were all sequenced from one sample in a study of T cell repertoires in cytomegalovirus infection (dated by TCRdb to between 2018 and 2021). According to the study, the label for this sample's treatment or condition signals: in vitro stimulation with specific CMV peptide epitopes to enrich CMV-specific T cells. Data came from an Illumina HiSeq 1500. The public reads were reanalyzed by TCRdb: fastp trimming at Q25, MiXCR alignment, in-frame beta chains only. CDR3 protein duplicates are merged, each entry listing the most common genes and DNA. Within this sample are roughly 500,000 distinct CDR3 sequences, with 33% of them counted one time only. 15% to 20% of the sample rests with the top ten. No antigen is known for these receptors. This specimen consisted of cultured PBMCs, obtained from culture after CMV antigen stimulation. The receptors were gathered from a human donor in good health (CMV status not recorded). Some clones in this sample may be carry-over from other donors' samples.

Only a few counts were recorded for this clonotype. J is TRBJ2-6 and V is TRBV7-6; TRBD1 might be the D (6 bases). Germline V gene data show CDR1 as SGHVS and CDR2 as FNYEAQ. V lost 1 base, J lost 2 bases, and 15 bases lay in between. This CDR3 has 18 residues. The CDR3 loop reads CASSLEVLGGAGANVLTF. CDR3 DNA: TGTGCCAGCAGCTTAGAAGTTCTTGGGGGCGCTGGGGCCAACGTCCTGACTTTC.

The chain links TRBV7-2 to TRBJ1-6; no definite D call. Germline V gene sequence: CDR1 SGHTA, CDR2 FQGNSA. This CDR3 is built from 16 residues. V gave up 5 bases and J gave up 1 base, with 12 bases separating them. This CDR3 reads CASSPSGSSYNSPLHF. CDR3 sequence (DNA): TGTGCCAGCAGCCCCAGTGGGAGTTCCTATAATTCACCCCTCCACTTT.

The sample holds a few counts of this clonotype. V and J are TRBV19 and TRBJ2-3, with TRBD2 identical over 7 bases. The CDR3 covers 14 residues. CDR1 is LNHDA and CDR2 is SQIVND in the germline V gene (reference sequence). The junction had 4 bases not matched to a gene; V was cut back by 6 bases and J by 1 base. The CDR3 region has the DNA TGTGCCAGTAGCGTGCTAGCGGGCACAGATACGCAGTATTTT. It yields the protein CASSVLAGTDTQYF. Variable domain in full (rest from reference TRBV19 and TRBJ2-3): DGGITQSPKYLFRKEGQNVTLSCEQNLNHDAMYWYRQDPGQGLRLIYYSQIVNDFQKGDIAEGYSVSREKKESFPLTVTSAQKNPTAFYLCASSVLAGTDTQYFGPGTRLTVL.

The CDR3, as DNA: TGTGCCAGCAGTCGGACAGGAGGTAGCACTGAAGCTTTCTTT. Translated: CASSRTGGSTEAFF. V usage is TRBV12-3 or TRBV12-4 and J usage is TRBJ1-1; 7 nucleotides align to TRBD1. CDR3 length: 14 residues. V gave up 5 bases and J gave up 4 bases; unmatched junction bases: 7.

This chain connects TRBV7-9 to TRBJ1-3, with D possibly matching TRBD1 (5 bases). The V and J ends lost 4 bases and 1 base respectively, with 23 bases between them. CDR3 length: 19 residues. Germline V gene data show CDR1 as SEHNR and CDR2 as FQNEAQ (reference sequence). CDR3 amino acids: CASSSRHGDFLESGNTIYF. In DNA form, the CDR3 reads TGTGCCAGCAGCTCCCGACACGGGGACTTCCTAGAATCTGGAAACACCATATATTTT.

This clonotype was detected many times. This chain links TRBV19 with TRBJ2-1, with TRBD2 matching over 12 bases. Losses at the gene ends were 5 bases for V and 2 bases for J; bases not matched to a gene: 13. Germline V gives CDR1 LNHDA, CDR2 SQIVND (reference sequence). CDR3 length equals 19 residues. The CDR3: CASSPGLAGILPTYNEQFF. CDR3 DNA: TGTGCCAGTAGTCCCGGACTAGCGGGAATCCTTCCCACCTACAATGAGCAGTTCTTC. The full variable domain, in which reference TRBV19 and TRBJ2-1 provide the parts outside the CDR3, is DGGITQSPKYLFRKEGQNVTLSCEQNLNHDAMYWYRQDPGQGLRLIYYSQIVNDFQKGDIAEGYSVSREKKESFPLTVTSAQKNPTAFYLCASSPGLAGILPTYNEQFFGPGTRLTVL.

V and J are TRBV27 and TRBJ1-1, with 9 nucleotides matching TRBD1. Germline trimming cut 3 bases from V and 3 bases from J; bases unmatched to any gene: 8. The CDR3 runs to 16 residues. The germline V gene encodes CDR1 MNHEY and CDR2 SMNVEV (reference sequence). The CDR3 DNA is TGTGCCAGCAGTTTGGTTTCCGACAGGGGGGACACTGAAGCTTTCTTT. It yields the protein CASSLVSDRGDTEAFF.

The V gene is TRBV19, the J gene TRBJ2-7, with D possibly being TRBD2 (5 bases). This CDR3 contains 13 residues. V lost 5 bases, J lost 4 bases, and 12 bases lay in between. The germline CDR1 and CDR2 sequences are LNHDA and SQIVND (reference sequence). The CDR3: CASSVGEGYEQYF. In DNA form, the CDR3 reads TGTGCCAGTAGTGTAGGAGAGGGATACGAGCAGTACTTC.

The chain employs TRBV27 and TRBJ2-6, with D possibly being TRBD1 or TRBD2 (7 bases each). V was shortened by 6 bases and J by 11 bases, with 17 bases between the two germline ends. CDR3 length: 14 residues. Germline V gene lookup returns CDR1 MNHEY and CDR2 SMNVEV (reference sequence). The CDR3 protein is CASSRGRGHDVLTF. The CDR3 nucleotides are TGTGCCAGCAGCCGGGGGAGGGGGCATGACGTCCTGACTTTC.

The sample holds a few counts of this clonotype. V is TRBV10-1 and J is TRBJ1-1; D gene uncertain. The CDR3 totals 14 residues. The V end was cut by 4 bases, the J end by 5 bases, with 14 bases between. CDR1 and CDR2 (germline): WNHNN, SYGVQD (reference sequence). CDR3 nucleotides: TGCGCCAGCAGTGTCGATAAATCGAGTACTGAAGCTTTCTTT. Its protein is CASSVDKSSTEAFF.

The J gene is TRBJ2-2, the V gene TRBV12-3 or TRBV12-4; D is ambiguous. Trimming left V 3 bases short and J 7 bases short, with 6 bases between. This CDR3 comprises 12 residues. For the CDR3, the DNA is TGTGCCAGCAGTTTTTGGGACGGGGAGCTGTTTTTT. The encoded protein is CASSFWDGELFF.

The CDR3 reads CASSLVTGGGYTF. The CDR3 bases are TGTGCCAGCAGCTTAGTGACAGGGGGTGGCTACACCTTC. The chain couples TRBV11-3 to TRBJ1-2; 9 nucleotides align to TRBD1. The J segment lost 7 bases and the V segment lost 1 base, leaving 1 base of the junction unmatched. The CDR3 consists of 13 residues. The germline CDR1 and CDR2 sequences are SGHNT and YENEEA.

The V gene is TRBV27, the J gene TRBJ1-1; D remains unclear. V was trimmed by 8 bases and J by 2 bases, leaving 15 bases between them. The CDR3 length is 14 residues. Germline V gene lookup returns CDR1 MNHEY and CDR2 SMNVEV (reference sequence). CDR3: CASGKQWTNTEAFF. The DNA of the CDR3 is TGTGCCAGCGGAAAACAGTGGACCAACACTGAAGCTTTCTTT.

CDR3 sequence: CASSLPWATDTQYF. The CDR3 DNA reads TGTGCCAGCAGCCTGCCTTGGGCCACAGATACGCAGTATTTT. The rearrangement uses TRBV3-1 and TRBJ2-3, with D unresolved. With 4 bases removed from V and 2 bases from J, the gap between germline ends came to 10 bases. CDR1 is LGHDT, CDR2 YNNKEL, per germline (reference sequence). The CDR3 runs 14 residues.

The table lists this clonotype with many counts. The gene calls are TRBV7-2 and TRBJ1-2, with TRBD1 as a possible D gene (5 bases). Germline CDR1 reads SGHTA; CDR2 reads FQGNSA. V lost 5 bases to trimming and J lost 10 bases, with 14 bases between them. CDR3 length: 12 residues. As DNA, the CDR3 is TGTGCCAGCAGCACACCGGGGGTGGACTACACCTTC. Encoded protein: CASSTPGVDYTF.

V is TRBV11-2 and J is TRBJ2-5; 8 bases fit TRBD2. V was pared by 5 bases and J by 5 bases, with 10 bases of the junction left unmatched. The CDR3 has 15 residues. Germline V gene sequence: CDR1 SGHAT, CDR2 FQNNGV. CDR3 amino acids: CASSPGGVLGETQYF. CDR3 DNA sequence: TGTGCCAGCAGCCCCGGGGGGGTCCTCGGGGAGACCCAGTACTTC.

This chain links TRBV12-3 or TRBV12-4 with TRBJ1-2; TRBD1 matches at 10 bases. V lost 5 bases to trimming and J lost 8 bases; unmatched junction nucleotides: 8. The CDR3 extends over 14 amino acids. The CDR3 loop reads CASSGGTGVNGYTF. CDR3 in DNA: TGTGCCAGCAGTGGAGGGACAGGGGTTAACGGCTACACCTTC.